Each of the 25 T cell receptor beta chains below was sequenced from the same sample in a study of Graves' ophthalmopathy and Graves' hyperthyroidism (dated by TCRdb to 2016 to 2018). The reads were generated on an Illumina HiSeq 2000. For repertoire sequencing, the TCR beta CDR3 regions were amplified from RNA transcripts. A first-round RT-PCR used HTBI primers with the Qiagen OneStep RT-PCR kit, followed by a second-round multiplex PCR, size selection and purification. The raw public reads went through TCRdb reprocessing: fastp at Q25, MiXCR clone calling, in-frame beta chains kept. Every CDR3 protein is listed once, alongside the most common genes and DNA of its rows. This sample is represented by 500,000 to 700,000 distinct CDR3 sequences; about 24% of them were singletons. In total, the top ten clones hold around 6.9% of the sample. Sequences were obtained from peripheral blood. The receptor set was obtained from a woman under 30 with stable Graves' hyperthyroidism. Some clones in this sample may be carry-over from other donors' samples. Donor details come from another sample of the same person, matched by shared clones.

This clonotype was observed many times. J is TRBJ1-1 and V is TRBV25-1; D unresolved. CDR3 length: 13 residues. V was cut by 3 bases and J by 10 bases, with 15 bases left in between. Germline V gives CDR1 MGHDK, CDR2 SYGVNS. The CDR3 reads CASSEASGRGAFF. The CDR3 DNA follows: TGTGCCAGCAGTGAGGCGTCGGGGAGAGGAGCTTTCTTT.

V and J are TRBV5-1 and TRBJ1-3; D remains ambiguous. The CDR3 loop spans 16 amino acids. Germline CDR1 is SGHRS and CDR2 is YFSETQ. V was clipped by 4 bases and J by 4 bases, with 18 bases between them. The CDR3 coding sequence is TGCGCCAGCAGCCCTCCGGAGGGATCAGTGGGAAACACCATATATTTT. Its translation: CASSPPEGSVGNTIYF.

The J gene is TRBJ2-5, the V gene TRBV6-2 or TRBV6-3; D not resolved. Germline V lookup: CDR1 MNHEY, CDR2 SVGEGT. The CDR3 has 15 amino acids. Between the trimmed V and J ends, which lost 4 bases and 1 base, there was a span of 13 bases. The CDR3 DNA follows: TGTGCCAGCAGTTCCCTAAGCAGTGGCCAAGAGACCCAGTACTTC. Its protein product is CASSSLSSGQETQYF.

The V call is TRBV12-3 or TRBV12-4, the J call TRBJ1-5; 9 bases match TRBD1. This CDR3 spans 15 amino acids. The junction had 10 bases not matched to a gene; V was cut back by 8 bases and J by 5 bases. The CDR3 protein is CASGTGNSVYQPQHF. The CDR3 region has the DNA TGTGCCAGCGGGACAGGGAACAGTGTTTATCAGCCCCAGCATTTT.

The chain employs TRBV3-1 and TRBJ1-1, with a weak D call TRBD1 (5 bases). This CDR3 spans 13 amino acids. Germline V gene lookup returns CDR1 LGHDT and CDR2 YNNKEL (reference sequence). With 3 bases removed from V and 4 bases from J, the gap between germline ends came to 9 bases. The CDR3 protein is CASSHGAFTEAFF. The DNA for the CDR3 is TGTGCCAGCAGCCACGGGGCTTTCACTGAAGCTTTCTTT.

This clonotype was detected many times. This chain joins TRBV5-1 and TRBJ2-7; 9 nucleotides line up with TRBD1. The germline gives CDR1 SGHRS, CDR2 YFSETQ. CDR3 length: 15 residues. Germline trimming cut 4 bases from V and 1 base from J; bases unmatched to any gene: 6. The CDR3 spells CASSPQTGGSYEQYF. As DNA, the CDR3 is TGCGCCAGCAGCCCTCAGACAGGGGGATCCTACGAGCAGTACTTC.

This clonotype was found many times. The J gene is TRBJ2-2, the V gene TRBV12-3 or TRBV12-4; D is ambiguous. Between the trimmed V and J ends, which lost 4 bases and 3 bases, there was a span of 6 bases. The CDR3 runs to 13 residues. The CDR3 coding sequence is TGTGCCAGCAGTTCGCGGTACACCGGGGAGCTGTTTTTT. This sequence encodes CASSSRYTGELFF.

This clonotype was observed many times. The V call is TRBV11-1, the J call TRBJ2-6; no clear D. The CDR3 loop spans 16 amino acids. Looked up from germline, CDR1 is SGHAT and CDR2 is FQDESV (reference sequence). The ends were cut back, 5 bases at V and 2 bases at J, with 13 bases in the middle. DNA for the CDR3: TGTGCCAGCAGCCCGACGGGCCAGGCTGGGGCCAACGTCCTGACTTTC. This translates into CASSPTGQAGANVLTF.

This clonotype is a singleton in its sample. The chain is built from TRBV10-3 and TRBJ1-5; the D is unclear. This CDR3 spans 14 amino acids. V was pared by 6 bases and J by 0 bases, with 9 bases between. Germline CDR1 reads ENHRY; CDR2 reads SYGVKD. This CDR3 reads CAIRDQYSNQPQHF. Written as DNA, the CDR3 is TGTGCCATCAGGGACCAGTATAGCAATCAGCCCCAGCATTTT.

This clonotype appeared many times. The chain carries TRBV6-1 and TRBJ2-2; a possible D gene is TRBD1 (5 bases). With 10 bases removed from V and 0 bases from J, the gap between germline ends came to 9 bases. The CDR3 has 13 residues. Germline loops: CDR1 MNHNS, CDR2 SASEGT. CDR3 loop: CAIGATNTGELFF. CDR3 nucleotide sequence: TGTGCCATTGGGGCTACGAACACCGGGGAGCTGTTTTTT.

This clonotype was recorded at least ten times. The chain couples TRBV6-1 to TRBJ1-5; 10 bases line up with TRBD1. Germline trimming cut 6 bases from V and 7 bases from J; bases unmatched to any gene: 12. The V gene's germline CDR1 is MNHNS and CDR2 SASEGT. This CDR3 comprises 16 residues. CDR3 bases: TGTGCCAGCAGCCCTACCGGGACAGGGGATACCCAGCCCCAGCATTTT. It yields the protein CASSPTGTGDTQPQHF.

This clonotype occurred many times. The chain uses TRBV30 and TRBJ1-3; 8 positions agree with TRBD1. V was clipped by 7 bases and J by 6 bases; unmatched bases: 14. The CDR3 consists of 15 residues. Germline V gives CDR1 GTSNPN, CDR2 SVGIG (reference sequence). CDR3 coding DNA: TGTGCCTTGCTCCCCGGGACAGGCCAGACAAACACCATATATTTT. Amino acids: CALLPGTGQTNTIYF.

The chain joins TRBV20-1 to TRBJ2-7; possible D gene TRBD2, 5 bases. This CDR3 spans 13 amino acids. V was cut by 2 bases and J by 6 bases, with 14 bases left in between. Germline V CDR1 and CDR2: DFQATT, SNEGSKA (reference sequence). This chain's CDR3 is CSARWGHGSEQYF. For the CDR3, the DNA is TGCAGTGCTAGATGGGGTCATGGGAGCGAGCAGTACTTC.

This clonotype was seen at least ten times. V gene TRBV19 combines with J gene TRBJ1-5, with TRBD1 matching over 10 bases. The germline V gene has CDR1 LNHDA and CDR2 SQIVND (reference sequence). The junction had 14 bases not matched to a gene; V was cut back by 8 bases and J by 4 bases. The CDR3 totals 17 residues. CDR3 DNA sequence: TGTGCCAGTCGAGCTCGCTCCGGGACAGGGGATAATCAGCCCCAGCATTTT. Amino acids: CASRARSGTGDNQPQHF.

This clonotype was seen repeatedly, ten times or more. This chain joins TRBV12-3 or TRBV12-4 and TRBJ1-5, with D unresolved. The CDR3 runs to 15 residues. V was shortened by 1 base and J by 3 bases, with 10 bases between the two germline ends. The DNA of the CDR3 is TGTGCCAGCAGTTTAGGGACTTTCGTCAATCAGCCCCAGCATTTT. Translated, it gives CASSLGTFVNQPQHF.

This clonotype appeared once. The V gene is TRBV7-8, the J gene TRBJ2-7, with D maybe TRBD1 (6 bases). Germline CDR1 SGHVS, CDR2 FQNEAQ. Trimming removed 5 bases from V and 0 bases from J, with 17 bases in between. CDR3 length equals 16 residues. In DNA form, the CDR3 reads TGTGCCAGCAGCCCGAACAGGGTTAGGAGCTCCTACGAGCAGTACGTC. Amino acids: CASSPNRVRSSYEQYV.

The sample holds many counts of this clonotype. This chain uses TRBV28 with TRBJ2-7; 7 nucleotides agree with TRBD1. The CDR3 covers 14 residues. CDR1 MDHEN and CDR2 SYDVKM come from the germline V gene. Germline trimming cut 5 bases from V and 3 bases from J; bases unmatched to any gene: 7. CDR3 bases: TGTGCCAGCAGTGCGACAGGGACGCTCTACGAGCAGTACTTC. Translated, it gives CASSATGTLYEQYF.

This clonotype has ten or more counts. V usage is TRBV6-5 and J usage is TRBJ1-1; no reliable D call. The CDR3 consists of 14 residues. The V and J ends lost 0 bases and 1 base respectively, with 6 bases between them. Germline-derived CDR1 and CDR2 are MNHEY and SVGAGI. The CDR3 DNA reads as TGTGCCAGCAGTTACTCATTAGGGAACACTGAAGCTTTCTTT. As protein: CASSYSLGNTEAFF.

V usage is TRBV20-1 and J usage is TRBJ1-1, with TRBD1 as a possible D gene (5 bases). The CDR3 has 14 residues. Germline CDR1 and CDR2: DFQATT and SNEGSKA (reference sequence). Trimming shortened V by 2 bases and J by 3 bases, and 13 bases separated the two germline ends. DNA for the CDR3: TGCAGTGCTAGACTCCAGGGTGGGGACACTGAAGCTTTCTTT. This gives the protein CSARLQGGDTEAFF.

This clonotype was observed many times. The rearrangement joins TRBV7-9 to TRBJ1-1; D is unclear. Germline CDR1 and CDR2: SEHNR and FQNEAQ (reference sequence). CDR3 length: 14 amino acids. Trimming removed 0 bases from V and 2 bases from J, with 7 bases in between. The CDR3 sequence is CASSLARINTEAFF. The CDR3 DNA reads TGTGCCAGCAGCTTAGCGAGAATTAACACTGAAGCTTTCTTT.

The chain couples TRBV10-1 to TRBJ1-2; the D gene is possibly TRBD1 (5 bases). The V and J ends lost 6 bases and 0 bases respectively, with 14 bases between them. Per the germline V gene, CDR1 is WNHNN and CDR2 is SYGVQD (reference sequence). The CDR3 runs to 15 residues. CDR3 sequence (DNA): TGCGCCAGCAGCACCGACAGACGAGCTAACTATGGCTACACCTTC. Translating it yields CASSTDRRANYGYTF.

The sample holds many counts of this clonotype. The chain employs TRBV7-3 and TRBJ2-5; TRBD1 might be the D (6 bases). This CDR3 comprises 13 residues. CDR1 is SGHTA, CDR2 FQGTGA, per germline. Trimming shortened V by 5 bases and J by 5 bases, and 12 bases separated the two germline ends. This CDR3 reads CASSRTVGETQYF. The CDR3 DNA is TGTGCCAGCAGCCGGACAGTCGGGGAGACCCAGTACTTC.

The chain links TRBV4-1 to TRBJ1-2; D is unclear. The germline CDR1 and CDR2 sequences are MGHRA and YSYEKL. V was pared by 7 bases and J by 4 bases, with 16 bases between. The CDR3 length is 14 residues. As DNA, the CDR3 is TGCGCCAGCACCTACCCCGGGTCCCCCTATGGCTACACCTTC. This translates into CASTYPGSPYGYTF.

As for this clonotype: The junction shows a germline mismatch at one end, possibly a read error. The rearrangement joins TRBV20-1 to TRBJ1-1, with TRBD1 as a possible D gene (6 bases). Germline V lookup: CDR1 DFQATT, CDR2 SNEGSKA (reference sequence). This CDR3 is 16 amino acids long. This chain's CDR3 is CSAWGQGLKRNTEAFF. CDR3 sequence (DNA): TGCAGTGCTTGGGGGCAGGGGCTAAAAAGAAACACTGAAGCTTTCTTC.

This rearrangement joins TRBV11-1 to TRBJ2-5; 9 bases map to TRBD2. This CDR3 contains 17 residues. Germline trimming cut 6 bases from V and 2 bases from J; bases unmatched to any gene: 13. CDR1 is SGHAT, CDR2 FQDESV, per germline (reference sequence). This CDR3 reads CASRLSRAGGPQETQYF. CDR3 DNA sequence: TGTGCCAGCAGACTCTCTCGTGCGGGAGGGCCGCAAGAGACCCAGTACTTC. The variable domain in full, completed from reference TRBV11-1 and TRBJ2-5, reads EAEVAQSPRYKITEKSQAVAFWCDPISGHATLYWYRQILGQGPELLVQFQDESVVDDSQLPKDRFSAERLKGVDSTLKIQPAELGDSAMYLCASRLSRAGGPQETQYFGPGTRLLVL.